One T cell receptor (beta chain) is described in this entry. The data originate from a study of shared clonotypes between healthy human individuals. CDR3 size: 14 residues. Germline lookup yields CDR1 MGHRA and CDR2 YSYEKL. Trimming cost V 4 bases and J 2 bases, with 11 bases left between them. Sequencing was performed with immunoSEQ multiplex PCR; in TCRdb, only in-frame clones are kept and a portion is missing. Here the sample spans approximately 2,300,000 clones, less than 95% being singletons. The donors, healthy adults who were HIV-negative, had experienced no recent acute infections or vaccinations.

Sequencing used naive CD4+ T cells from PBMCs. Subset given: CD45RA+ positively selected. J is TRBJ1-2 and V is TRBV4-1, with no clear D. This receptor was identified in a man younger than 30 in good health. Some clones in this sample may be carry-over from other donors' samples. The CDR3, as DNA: TGCGCCAGCAGCCCGCAGGTCGTGAACTATGGCTACACCTTC. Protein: CASSPQVVNYGYTF.